These 9 T cell receptor beta chains originate from one sample sequenced in a study of OX40 agonist ivuxolimab in advanced cancers. The assay was immunoSEQ multiplex PCR, and TCRdb's table has in-frame clones only and misses some. The sample lists 26,000 or so clones, approximately 90% occurring once. The sequences come from CD4+ or CD8+ T cells sorted from blood, collected in a trial of the OX40 agonist ivuxolimab. The receptors derive from an adult with an advanced solid tumor such as melanoma, head and neck, liver or kidney cancer.

V usage is TRBV30 and J usage is TRBJ1-1; 8 nucleotides align to TRBD1. The CDR3 totals 14 residues. The V gene's germline CDR1 is GTSNPN and CDR2 SVGIG (reference sequence). Germline trimming cut 2 bases from V and 4 bases from J; bases unmatched to any gene: 6. The CDR3 region has the DNA TGTGCCTGGAGTACCTCTACAGGGGGCACTGAAGCTTTCTTT. Its translation: CAWSTSTGGTEAFF.

This clone came up a few times. CDR3 DNA: TGTGCCAGTCGGCCTCCAGCCAAAAACATTCAGTACTTC. Amino acids: CASRPPAKNIQYF. The chain has TRBV27 and TRBJ2-4; unclear D gene. V was pared by 9 bases and J by 0 bases, with 9 bases between. The CDR3 is 13 residues long. The germline V gene encodes CDR1 MNHEY and CDR2 SMNVEV (reference sequence).

The rearrangement uses TRBV6-6 and TRBJ2-5, with 7 bases lining up with TRBD2. There are 14 residues in the CDR3. Per germline, CDR1 MNHNY and CDR2 SVGAGI (reference sequence). With V trimmed by 3 bases and J by 5 bases, 6 bases remained unmatched. In DNA form, the CDR3 reads TGTGCCAGCAGTTATTTGGGGGAGGGGGAGACCCAGTACTTC. Translated: CASSYLGEGETQYF.

The rearrangement uses TRBV5-5 and TRBJ2-7, with TRBD1 as a possible D gene (5 bases). Trimming shortened V by 0 bases and J by 5 bases, and 12 bases separated the two germline ends. The CDR3 spans 14 residues. Germline-derived CDR1 and CDR2 are SGHKS and YYEKEE (reference sequence). CDR3 amino acids: CASSLGGKGHEQYF. The CDR3 nucleotides are TGTGCCAGCAGCTTGGGGGGAAAGGGGCACGAGCAGTACTTC.

The chain employs TRBV6-1 and TRBJ2-7; unclear D gene. Per the germline V gene, CDR1 is MNHNS and CDR2 is SASEGT. The CDR3 spans 13 residues. V lost 1 base to trimming and J lost 2 bases, with 6 bases between them. The CDR3 coding sequence is TGTGCCAGCAGTGAAGTGTTTGCCTACGAGCAGTACTTC. Protein sequence: CASSEVFAYEQYF.

V usage is TRBV7-9 and J usage is TRBJ1-5; weak D call: TRBD1 (6 bases). The CDR3 runs 13 residues. Germline CDR1 and CDR2: SEHNR and FQNEAQ (reference sequence). V lost 6 bases, J lost 7 bases, and 13 bases lay in between. The CDR3 coding sequence is TGTGCCAGCAGTGGGGGGCTGGGGCAGCCCCAGCATTTT. Its protein is CASSGGLGQPQHF.

CDR3 DNA: TGTGCCAGCTCAGTACCCGGACCGTACGAGCAGTACTTC. It specifies CASSVPGPYEQYF. V and J are TRBV18 and TRBJ2-7; D not resolved. In germline, CDR1 is KGHSH, CDR2 LQKENI. The CDR3 runs 13 residues. V lost 5 bases to trimming and J lost 4 bases, with 12 bases between them.

The chain is built from TRBV11-2 and TRBJ2-7, with TRBD1 identical over 7 bases. The ends lost 4 bases at V and 4 bases at J; junction bases unmatched: 4. Germline-derived CDR1 and CDR2 are SGHAT and FQNNGV. The CDR3 is 13 residues long. DNA of the CDR3: TGTGCCAGCAGCTCAGGGGGTCGGTACGAGCAGTACTTC. It is translated as CASSSGGRYEQYF.

V and J are TRBV6-8 and TRBJ2-4; maybe TRBD1 (6 bases). The CDR3 covers 17 residues. V was shortened by 5 bases and J by 3 bases, with 20 bases between the two germline ends. The germline gives CDR1 MNHGY, CDR2 SAAAGT. CDR3 bases: TGTGCCAGCAGTCCTGGGGGCCAGGGGTGGGACAAAAACATTCAGTACTTC. Translated: CASSPGGQGWDKNIQYF.